The 16 T cell receptor beta chains listed next were all sequenced from one sample in a study of blood T cell repertoires in COVID-19. TCRdb's copy holds only in-frame clones and misses some; the assay was immunoSEQ multiplex PCR. Here the sample spans around 180,000 clones, under 85% being singletons. Material: peripheral blood. Receptors were obtained from a man aged 55 to 70 with active or convalescent COVID-19.

This chain joins TRBV28 and TRBJ2-7; D might be TRBD1 (6 bases). The CDR3 has 12 residues. V lost 7 bases, J lost 6 bases, and 13 bases lay in between. CDR1 is MDHEN, CDR2 SYDVKM, per germline. In DNA form, the CDR3 reads TGTGCCAGCAACCTACAGGGCGGCGAGCAGTACTTC. Its translation is CASNLQGGEQYF. The variable domain in full, completed from reference TRBV28 and TRBJ2-7, reads DVKVTQSSRYLVKRTGEKVFLECVQDMDHENMFWYRQDPGLGLRLIYFSYDVKMKEKGDIPEGYSVSREKKERFSLILESASTNQTSMYLCASNLQGGEQYFGPGTRLTVT.

The chain employs TRBV6-6 and TRBJ2-2; 12 nucleotides agree with TRBD2. Germline-derived CDR1 and CDR2 are MNHNY and SVGAGI (reference sequence). Trimming at V came to 6 bases and at J to 5 bases, leaving 4 bases not matched to a gene. The CDR3 totals 15 residues. The CDR3 DNA reads TGTGCCAGCAGGACGACTAGCGGGAGAACCGGGGAGCTGTTTTTT. Residues: CASRTTSGRTGELFF.

This rearrangement joins TRBV2 to TRBJ2-1, with D hard to call. Looked up from germline, CDR1 is SNHLY and CDR2 is FYNNEI. The CDR3 covers 13 residues. V was trimmed by 4 bases and J by 9 bases, leaving 13 bases between them. The CDR3 DNA reads TGTGCCAGCAGTGGGTCCCAAAAGAGTGAGCAGTTCTTC. It codes for CASSGSQKSEQFF.

V usage is TRBV7-6 and J usage is TRBJ2-2, with TRBD2 as a possible D gene (5 bases). The CDR3 runs 16 residues. V lost 5 bases to trimming and J lost 4 bases, with 17 bases between them. Looked up from germline, CDR1 is SGHVS and CDR2 is FNYEAQ. CDR3 residues: CASSRSGSGVTGELFF. CDR3 nucleotide sequence: TGTGCCAGCAGCCGTAGTGGGAGTGGGGTCACCGGGGAGCTGTTTTTT. The full variable domain, completed using reference TRBV7-6 and TRBJ2-2, is GAGVSQSPRYKVTKRGQDVALRCDPISGHVSLYWYRQALGQGPEFLTYFNYEAQQDKSGLPNDRFSAERPEGSISTLTIQRTEQRDSAMYRCASSRSGSGVTGELFFGEGSRLTVL.

This chain links TRBV28 with TRBJ2-3, with D uncertain. Between the trimmed V and J ends, which lost 5 bases and 3 bases, there was a span of 3 bases. Germline CDR1 and CDR2: MDHEN and SYDVKM. The CDR3 has 11 residues. In nucleotides, the CDR3 is TGTGCCAGCAGTCATACAGATACGCAGTATTTT. Protein product: CASSHTDTQYF.

This clone was counted once. The V gene is TRBV29-1, the J gene TRBJ1-4; 11 positions agree with TRBD1. This CDR3 comprises 13 residues. V lost 7 bases, J lost 5 bases, and 3 bases stayed unmatched. Germline V gene sequence: CDR1 SQVTM, CDR2 ANQGSEA. This chain's CDR3 is CSAGTGGNEKLFF. In DNA form, the CDR3 reads TGCAGCGCCGGGACAGGGGGAAATGAAAAACTGTTTTTT.

V usage is TRBV18 and J usage is TRBJ2-3; TRBD2 matches at 11 bases. J was trimmed by 0 bases and V by 3 bases; bases with no gene match: 5. This CDR3 has 17 residues. Germline V lookup: CDR1 KGHSH, CDR2 LQKENI. The chain's CDR3 is CASSPVLAGVSTDTQYF. The CDR3 nucleotides read TGTGCCAGCTCACCTGTACTAGCGGGAGTTAGCACAGATACGCAGTATTTT.

This chain uses TRBV3-1 (or the pseudogene TRBV3-2) with TRBJ1-3, with D unresolved. V lost 5 bases and J 8 bases, leaving 19 bases between the germline ends. The CDR3 is made up of 15 amino acids. Germline CDR1 is LGHDT and CDR2 is YNNKEL (reference sequence). CDR3 in amino acids: CASSSSGSSRDTIYF. The CDR3 bases are TGTGCCAGCAGCTCCAGCGGCTCCTCCCGAGACACCATATATTTT.

There are many counts of this clone. The same CDR3 is also encoded by other DNA sequences in this sample. The CDR3 region is CASSLGKGAYEQYF. In DNA, the CDR3 is TGTGCCAGCAGCTTAGGCAAAGGAGCCTACGAGCAGTACTTC. This chain joins TRBV7-2 and TRBJ2-7; D gene ambiguous. The CDR3 extends over 14 amino acids. V gave up 1 base and J gave up 2 bases, with 9 bases separating them. Germline loops: CDR1 SGHTA, CDR2 FQGNSA.

V is TRBV27 and J is TRBJ2-7, with no clear D. The germline CDR1 and CDR2 sequences are MNHEY and SMNVEV (reference sequence). This CDR3 is built from 14 residues. V was trimmed by 2 bases and J by 1 base, leaving 9 bases between them. Here the CDR3 DNA reads TGTGCCAGCAGTTTAGGAGTTCTATCCTACGAGCAGTACTTC. This gives the protein CASSLGVLSYEQYF.

The V gene is TRBV6-2 or TRBV6-3, the J gene TRBJ2-7; 10 nucleotides align to TRBD2. The CDR3 runs 14 residues. From germline, CDR1 is MNHEY and CDR2 SVGEGT. Trimming took 4 bases from V and 6 from J; bases not matched to a gene: 6. The DNA of the CDR3 is TGTGCCAGCAGTTTACTAGCGGGATATTCCGAGCAGTACTTC. Translation: CASSLLAGYSEQYF.

The chain joins TRBV20-1 to TRBJ1-1; D ambiguous. The length of the CDR3 is 12 residues. Trimming stripped 3 bases from V and 5 bases from J, with 10 bases between. From germline, CDR1 is DFQATT and CDR2 SNEGSKA (reference sequence). This CDR3 is CSASAVVTEAFF. CDR3 DNA sequence: TGCAGTGCTAGTGCGGTCGTGACTGAAGCTTTCTTT.

The chain recombines TRBV19 with TRBJ2-2; 8 nucleotides match TRBD2. V trimming: 3 bases; J trimming: 3 bases; junction bases outside the gene matches: 12. The CDR3 runs 18 residues. In germline, CDR1 is LNHDA, CDR2 SQIVND (reference sequence). CDR3 loop: CASSIPPSGRWDTGELFF. CDR3 nucleotides: TGTGCCAGTAGTATCCCCCCAAGCGGGAGATGGGACACCGGGGAGCTGTTTTTT. The full variable domain, completed using reference TRBV19 and TRBJ2-2, is DGGITQSPKYLFRKEGQNVTLSCEQNLNHDAMYWYRQDPGQGLRLIYYSQIVNDFQKGDIAEGYSVSREKKESFPLTVTSAQKNPTAFYLCASSIPPSGRWDTGELFFGEGSRLTVL.

The chain uses TRBV9 and TRBJ1-2; D possibly corresponds to TRBD1 (6 bases). This CDR3 has 17 residues. From germline, CDR1 is SGDLS and CDR2 YYNGEE. V lost 0 bases, J lost 2 bases, and 17 bases lay in between. CDR3 loop: CASSVATREGENYGYTF. CDR3 DNA: TGTGCCAGCAGCGTAGCTACTAGGGAGGGGGAGAACTATGGCTACACCTTC.

The chain combines TRBV11-2 with TRBJ2-5; 14 bases fit TRBD2. The V gene's germline CDR1 is SGHAT and CDR2 FQNNGV. The V and J ends lost 3 bases and 4 bases, in that order; junction bases with no gene match: 4. The CDR3 is 16 amino acids. CDR3 region: CASSFGLAGGGETQYF. For the CDR3, the DNA is TGTGCCAGCAGCTTCGGACTAGCGGGAGGCGGAGAGACCCAGTACTTC.

The genes are TRBV28 and TRBJ1-2; D is uncertain. Trimming cost V 2 bases and J 1 base, with 5 bases left between them. This CDR3 contains 13 residues. Germline-derived CDR1 and CDR2 are MDHEN and SYDVKM. This CDR3 reads CASSLDFNYGYTF. The CDR3, as DNA: TGTGCCAGCAGTTTAGACTTTAACTATGGCTACACCTTC.